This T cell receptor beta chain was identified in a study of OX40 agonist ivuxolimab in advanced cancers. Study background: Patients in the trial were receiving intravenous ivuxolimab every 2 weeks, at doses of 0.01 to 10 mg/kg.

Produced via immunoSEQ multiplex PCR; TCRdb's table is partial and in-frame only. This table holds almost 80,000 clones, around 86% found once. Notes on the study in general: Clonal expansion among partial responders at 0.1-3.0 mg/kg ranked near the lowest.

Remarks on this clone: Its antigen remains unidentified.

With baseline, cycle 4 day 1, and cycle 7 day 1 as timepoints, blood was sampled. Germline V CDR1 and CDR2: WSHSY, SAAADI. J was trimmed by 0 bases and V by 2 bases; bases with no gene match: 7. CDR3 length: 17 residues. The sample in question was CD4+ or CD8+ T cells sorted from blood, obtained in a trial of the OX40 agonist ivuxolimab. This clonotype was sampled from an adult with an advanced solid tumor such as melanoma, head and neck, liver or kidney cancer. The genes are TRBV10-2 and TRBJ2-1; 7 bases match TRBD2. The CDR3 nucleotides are TGCGCCAGCAGTGAGCTCCGGGCTAGCGGCTCCTACAATGAGCAGTTCTTC. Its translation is CASSELRASGSYNEQFF.